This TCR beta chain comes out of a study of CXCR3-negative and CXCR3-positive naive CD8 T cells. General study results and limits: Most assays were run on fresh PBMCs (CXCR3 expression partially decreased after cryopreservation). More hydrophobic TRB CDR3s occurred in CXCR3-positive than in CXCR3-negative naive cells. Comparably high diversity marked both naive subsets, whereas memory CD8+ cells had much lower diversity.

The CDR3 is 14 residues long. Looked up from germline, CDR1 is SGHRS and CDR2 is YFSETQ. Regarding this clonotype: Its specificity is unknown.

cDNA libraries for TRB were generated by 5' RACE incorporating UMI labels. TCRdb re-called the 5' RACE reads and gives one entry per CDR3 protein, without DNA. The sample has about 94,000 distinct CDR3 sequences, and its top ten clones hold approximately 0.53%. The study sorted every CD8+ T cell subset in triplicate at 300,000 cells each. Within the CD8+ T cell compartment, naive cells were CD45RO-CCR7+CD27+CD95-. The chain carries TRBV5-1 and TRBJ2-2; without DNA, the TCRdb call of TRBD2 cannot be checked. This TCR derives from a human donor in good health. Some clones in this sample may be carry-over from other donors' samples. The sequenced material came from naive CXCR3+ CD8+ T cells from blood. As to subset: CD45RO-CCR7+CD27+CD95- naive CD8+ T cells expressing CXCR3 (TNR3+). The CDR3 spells CASSLAGGIGELFF.